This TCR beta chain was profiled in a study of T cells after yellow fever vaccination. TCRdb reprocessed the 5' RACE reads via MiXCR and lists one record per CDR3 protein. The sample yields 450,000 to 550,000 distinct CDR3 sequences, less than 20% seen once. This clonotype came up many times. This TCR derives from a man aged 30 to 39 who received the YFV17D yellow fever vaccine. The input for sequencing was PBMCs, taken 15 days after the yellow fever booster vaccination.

The CDR3 is CASSPQGGGETQYF. As DNA, the CDR3 is TGTGCCAGCAGCCCTCAAGGGGGGGGGGAGACCCAGTACTTC. This chain uses TRBV5-5 with TRBJ2-5, with a tentative D call TRBD2 (7 bases). V lost 4 bases to trimming and J lost 5 bases, with 15 bases between them. CDR3 length: 14 residues. Looked up from germline, CDR1 is SGHKS and CDR2 is YYEKEE (reference sequence).